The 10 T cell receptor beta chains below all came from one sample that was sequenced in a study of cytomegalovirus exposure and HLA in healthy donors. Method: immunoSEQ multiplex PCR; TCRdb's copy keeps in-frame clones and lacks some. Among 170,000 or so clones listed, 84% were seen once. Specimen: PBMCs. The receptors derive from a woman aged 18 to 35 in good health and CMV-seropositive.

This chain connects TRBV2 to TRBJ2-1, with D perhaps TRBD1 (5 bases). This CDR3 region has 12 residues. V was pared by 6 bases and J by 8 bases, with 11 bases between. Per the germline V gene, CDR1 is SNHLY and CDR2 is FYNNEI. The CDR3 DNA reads TGTGCCAGCAGCAGGGATTCCCATGAGCAGTTCTTC. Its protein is CASSRDSHEQFF. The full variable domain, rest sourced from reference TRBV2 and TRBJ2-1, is EPEVTQTPSHQVTQMGQEVILRCVPISNHLYFYWYRQILGQKVEFLVSFYNNEISEKSEIFDDQFSVERPDGSNFTLKIRSTKLEDSAMYFCASSRDSHEQFFGPGTRLTVL.

CDR3 protein: CASSLWAAGNSPLHF. In DNA form, the CDR3 reads TGCGCCAGCAGCTTGTGGGCGGCGGGGAATTCACCCCTCCACTTT. The V and J genes are TRBV5-1 and TRBJ1-6; D call uncertain. Trimming took 1 base from V and 7 from J, leaving 12 bases between them. The CDR3 is 15 amino acids. The germline gives CDR1 SGHRS, CDR2 YFSETQ.

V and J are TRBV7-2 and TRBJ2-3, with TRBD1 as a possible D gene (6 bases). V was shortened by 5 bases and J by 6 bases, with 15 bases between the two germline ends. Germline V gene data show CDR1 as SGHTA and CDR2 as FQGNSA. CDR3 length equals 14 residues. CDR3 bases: TGTGCCAGCAGCCCTCCTAACAGGGAGGATACGCAGTATTTT. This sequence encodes CASSPPNREDTQYF.

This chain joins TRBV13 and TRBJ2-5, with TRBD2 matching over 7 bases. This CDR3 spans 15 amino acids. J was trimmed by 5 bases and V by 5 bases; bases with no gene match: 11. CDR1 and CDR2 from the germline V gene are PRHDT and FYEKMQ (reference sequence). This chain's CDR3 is CASSARLAGGETQYF. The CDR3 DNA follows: TGTGCCAGCAGCGCCCGACTAGCTGGGGGGGAGACCCAGTACTTC.

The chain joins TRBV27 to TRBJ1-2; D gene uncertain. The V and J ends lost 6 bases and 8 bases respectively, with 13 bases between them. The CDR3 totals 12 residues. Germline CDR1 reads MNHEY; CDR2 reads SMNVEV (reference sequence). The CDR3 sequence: CASSRLGYGYTF. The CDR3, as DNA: TGTGCCAGCAGCCGTCTCGGGTACGGCTACACCTTC.

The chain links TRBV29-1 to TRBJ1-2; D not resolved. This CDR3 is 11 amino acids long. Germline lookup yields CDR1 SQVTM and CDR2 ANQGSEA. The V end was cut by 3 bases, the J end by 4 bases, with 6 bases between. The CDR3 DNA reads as TGCAGCGTTGAGGGCCGCTATGGCTACACCTTC. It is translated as CSVEGRYGYTF.

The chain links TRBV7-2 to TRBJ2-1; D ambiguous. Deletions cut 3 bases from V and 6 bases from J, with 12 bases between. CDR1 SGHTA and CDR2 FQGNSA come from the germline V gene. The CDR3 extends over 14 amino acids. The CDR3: CASSLEQNTNEQFF. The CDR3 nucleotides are TGTGCCAGCAGCTTGGAACAGAACACCAATGAGCAGTTCTTC.

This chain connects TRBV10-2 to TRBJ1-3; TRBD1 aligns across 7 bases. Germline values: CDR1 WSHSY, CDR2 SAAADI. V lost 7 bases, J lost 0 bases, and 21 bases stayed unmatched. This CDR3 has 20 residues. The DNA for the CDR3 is TGCGCCAGCAAGGAGTGGGGAAGGGTGACAGGGAGCATCTCTGGAAACACCATATATTTT. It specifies CASKEWGRVTGSISGNTIYF.

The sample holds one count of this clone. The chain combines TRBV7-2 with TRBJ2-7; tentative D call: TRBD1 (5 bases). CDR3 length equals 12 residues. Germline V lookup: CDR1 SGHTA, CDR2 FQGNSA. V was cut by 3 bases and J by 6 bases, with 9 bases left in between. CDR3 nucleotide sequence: TGTGCCAGCAGCTTGCGGACAACCGAGCAGTACTTC. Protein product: CASSLRTTEQYF.

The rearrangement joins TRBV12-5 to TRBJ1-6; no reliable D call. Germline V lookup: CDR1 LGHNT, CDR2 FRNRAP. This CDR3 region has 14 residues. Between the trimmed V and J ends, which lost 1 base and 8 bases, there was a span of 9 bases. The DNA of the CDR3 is TGTGCTAGTGGTTTGGGGCTGTCCTATTCACCCCTCCACTTT. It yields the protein CASGLGLSYSPLHF.